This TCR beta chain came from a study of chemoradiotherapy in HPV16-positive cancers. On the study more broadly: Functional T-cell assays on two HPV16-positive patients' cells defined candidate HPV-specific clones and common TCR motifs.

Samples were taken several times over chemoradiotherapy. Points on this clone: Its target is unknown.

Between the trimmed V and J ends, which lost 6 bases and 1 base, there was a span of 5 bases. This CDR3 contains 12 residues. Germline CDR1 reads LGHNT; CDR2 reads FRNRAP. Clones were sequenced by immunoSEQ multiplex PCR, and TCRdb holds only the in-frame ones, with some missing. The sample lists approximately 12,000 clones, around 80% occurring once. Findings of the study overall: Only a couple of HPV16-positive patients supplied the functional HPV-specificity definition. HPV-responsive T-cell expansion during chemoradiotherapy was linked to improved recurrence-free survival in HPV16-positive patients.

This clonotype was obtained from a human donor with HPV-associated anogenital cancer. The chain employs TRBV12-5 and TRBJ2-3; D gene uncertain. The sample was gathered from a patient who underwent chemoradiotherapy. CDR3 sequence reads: CASGQGTDTQYF. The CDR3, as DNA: TGTGCTAGTGGCCAGGGCACAGATACGCAGTATTTT.